The 30 T cell receptor beta chains given below trace back to one sample, sequenced in a study of T cell repertoires in cytomegalovirus infection. TCRdb itself ran the reads through MiXCR, one entry per CDR3 protein. The table lists 200,000 to 300,000 distinct CDR3 sequences, 10% to 15% of them singletons. The sample consisted of PBMCs. The receptors derive from a human donor in good health (CMV status not recorded). Some clones in this sample may be carry-over from other donors' samples.

This clonotype was counted between two and nine times. V gene TRBV5-1 combines with J gene TRBJ2-7, with D perhaps TRBD1 (5 bases). Germline CDR1 is SGHRS and CDR2 is YFSETQ. The CDR3 totals 12 residues. Trimming shortened V by 4 bases and J by 3 bases, and 8 bases separated the two germline ends. CDR3 DNA sequence: TGCGCCAGCAGCGGCAGGGACTACGAGCAGTACTTC. It specifies CASSGRDYEQYF.

This clonotype was seen a few times. The chain uses TRBV11-2 and TRBJ2-1, with D tentatively TRBD2 (6 bases). The CDR3 is 15 residues long. V dropped 1 base and J dropped 9 bases, with 16 bases sitting between them. CDR1 SGHAT and CDR2 FQNNGV come from the germline V gene. The CDR3 sequence is CASSLGMGLGGEQFF. The CDR3 DNA is TGTGCCAGCAGCTTAGGGATGGGCCTCGGGGGTGAGCAGTTCTTC.

This clonotype was recorded at least ten times. This chain joins TRBV19 and TRBJ2-7; 7 bases agree with TRBD2. The CDR3 runs 15 residues. Germline-derived CDR1 and CDR2 are LNHDA and SQIVND (reference sequence). The ends lost 2 bases at V and 3 bases at J; junction bases unmatched: 7. The CDR3 nucleotides read TGTGCCAGTAGTATACTCGCGGGGGACCACTACGAGCAGTACTTC. Translating it yields CASSILAGDHYEQYF. Based on the CDR3 plus reference TRBV19 and TRBJ2-7, the full variable domain is DGGITQSPKYLFRKEGQNVTLSCEQNLNHDAMYWYRQDPGQGLRLIYYSQIVNDFQKGDIAEGYSVSREKKESFPLTVTSAQKNPTAFYLCASSILAGDHYEQYFGPGTRLTVT.

This clonotype was observed at least ten times. The V and J genes are TRBV7-2 and TRBJ2-2, with TRBD2 as a possible D gene (6 bases). Per germline, CDR1 SGHTA and CDR2 FQGNSA. V lost 5 bases, J lost 5 bases, and 9 bases lay in between. This CDR3 is 13 amino acids long. CDR3 bases: TGTGCCAGCAGCAAGGAGGGGACCGGGGAGCTGTTTTTT. It encodes CASSKEGTGELFF.

Ten or more counts support this clonotype. The chain joins TRBV7-2 to TRBJ2-1; D may be TRBD1 or TRBD2 (5 bases each). V gave up 5 bases and J gave up 4 bases, with 15 bases separating them. Germline V gene data show CDR1 as SGHTA and CDR2 as FQGNSA. The CDR3 consists of 15 residues. Here the CDR3 reads CASSPGRAGYNEQFF. CDR3 nucleotides: TGTGCCAGCAGCCCAGGGCGGGCGGGTTACAATGAGCAGTTCTTC.

This clonotype was picked up many times. The V call is TRBV7-2, the J call TRBJ2-5, with 7 bases fitting TRBD2. V shed 5 bases and J 5 bases; nucleotides not matched to a gene: 8. Germline CDR1 SGHTA, CDR2 FQGNSA. The CDR3 sequence is 14 residues long. The CDR3 spells CASSPTRRGETQYF. The DNA of the CDR3 is TGTGCCAGCAGCCCTACACGGCGGGGGGAGACCCAGTACTTC. The full variable domain, in which reference TRBV7-2 and TRBJ2-5 provide the parts outside the CDR3, is GAGVSQSPSNKVTEKGKDVELRCDPISGHTALYWYRQSLGQGLEFLIYFQGNSAPDKSGLPSDRFSAERTGGSVSTLTIQRTQQEDSAVYLCASSPTRRGETQYFGPGTRLLVL.

This clonotype was seen repeatedly, ten times or more. The chain couples TRBV6-2 or TRBV6-3 to TRBJ2-1; D might be TRBD2 (6 bases). The CDR3 is 15 residues long. V lost 6 bases, J lost 6 bases, and 18 bases lay in between. Per the germline V gene, CDR1 is MNHEY and CDR2 is SVGEGT. The CDR3 loop reads CASRRLEYMRNEQFF. DNA for the CDR3: TGTGCCAGCAGGAGACTAGAGTATATGCGCAATGAGCAGTTCTTC.

This clonotype has just a few counts. At one of its ends the junction is not consistent with the germline gene, which may arise from a read error. This sequence joins TRBV6-5 and TRBJ2-7, with TRBD2 identical over 7 bases. The CDR3 contains 15 residues. The germline V gene encodes CDR1 MNHEY and CDR2 SVGAGI. This chain's CDR3 is CASGGGKQDSFEQYF. The CDR3 nucleotides read TGTGCCAGCGGGGGGGGTAAGCAGGATTCCTTCGAGCAGTACTTC.

The chain links TRBV6-2 or TRBV6-3 to TRBJ1-1, with 8 nucleotides matching TRBD1. The CDR3 is made up of 13 amino acids. The germline CDR1 and CDR2 sequences are MNHEY and SVGEGT. J lost 7 bases, V lost 5 bases, and 6 bases had no gene match. The DNA for the CDR3 is TGTGCCAGCAGTCTCCGACAGGGGAATGAAGCTTTCTTT. Its translation is CASSLRQGNEAFF.

This chain links TRBV19 with TRBJ2-7, with D possibly matching TRBD1 (5 bases). The germline V and J ends were trimmed by 5 bases and 5 bases, with 16 bases remaining between them. The CDR3 contains 14 residues. The V gene's germline CDR1 is LNHDA and CDR2 SQIVND (reference sequence). CDR3 residues: CASSPLMGLHEQYF. DNA of the CDR3: TGTGCCAGTAGTCCTCTCATGGGGCTCCACGAGCAGTACTTC.

This clonotype has a count of ten or more. The chain employs TRBV19 and TRBJ1-5, with 8 positions matching TRBD1. J was trimmed by 4 bases and V by 6 bases; bases with no gene match: 5. The CDR3 runs 14 residues. From germline, CDR1 is LNHDA and CDR2 SQIVND (reference sequence). This CDR3 is CASRMTGENQPQHF. CDR3 nucleotide sequence: TGTGCCAGTAGGATGACAGGGGAAAATCAGCCCCAGCATTTT.

The CDR3 nucleotides are TGTGCCAGCAGTCGGACAGGGGCGCCTGGAAACACCATATATTTT. It specifies CASSRTGAPGNTIYF. This chain joins TRBV6-2 or TRBV6-3 and TRBJ1-3; 9 positions agree with TRBD1. The V segment lost 5 bases and the J segment 2 bases; nucleotides outside the gene matches: 4. Germline assignment: CDR1 MNHEY and CDR2 SVGEGT. CDR3 length: 15 residues.

The rearrangement links TRBV4-1 to TRBJ1-1; no reliable D call. V lost 1 base and J 1 base, leaving 10 bases between the germline ends. Germline V lookup: CDR1 MGHRA, CDR2 YSYEKL. The CDR3 is 15 residues long. This CDR3 reads CASSQAIAPNTEAFF. CDR3 DNA: TGCGCCAGCAGCCAAGCCATTGCCCCGAACACTGAAGCTTTCTTT.

The chain combines TRBV6-1 with TRBJ2-7; 7 bases are a match to TRBD2. V dropped 6 bases and J dropped 6; count of bases not matched to a gene: 8. In germline, CDR1 is MNHNS, CDR2 SASEGT. This CDR3 spans 13 amino acids. The CDR3 DNA follows: TGTGCCAGCAGCGGCACTAGCGTCGGCGAGCAGTACTTC. It is translated as CASSGTSVGEQYF.

On this clonotype: A much larger clone differs by one base, so this may be a read error. The chain joins TRBV20-1 to TRBJ1-1; possible D gene TRBD1, 5 bases. The CDR3 runs to 13 residues. CDR1 is DFQATT, CDR2 SNEGSKA, per germline (reference sequence). The CDR3 sequence is CMEWRGGNTEAFF. CDR3 in DNA: TGCATGGAGTGGCGGGGCGGAAACACTGAAGCTTTCTTT.

CDR3 region: CSVRQVWGNTIYF. The CDR3, as DNA: TGCAGCGTTCGACAGGTTTGGGGAAACACCATATATTTT. The chain employs TRBV29-1 and TRBJ1-3; weak D call: TRBD1 (6 bases). The V and J ends lost 5 bases and 4 bases respectively, with 12 bases between them. Germline V gives CDR1 SQVTM, CDR2 ANQGSEA. The CDR3 extends over 13 amino acids.

V is TRBV7-2 and J is TRBJ1-2; 11 nucleotides line up with TRBD1. The V and J ends lost 2 bases and 6 bases, in that order; junction bases with no gene match: 8. Germline assignment: CDR1 SGHTA and CDR2 FQGNSA. CDR3 length equals 16 residues. Written as DNA, the CDR3 is TGTGCCAGCAGCTTATCATCCGGGACAGGGGGAGATGGCTACACCTTC. Protein: CASSLSSGTGGDGYTF. The full variable domain, its missing parts supplied by reference TRBV7-2 and TRBJ1-2, is GAGVSQSPSNKVTEKGKDVELRCDPISGHTALYWYRQSLGQGLEFLIYFQGNSAPDKSGLPSDRFSAERTGGSVSTLTIQRTQQEDSAVYLCASSLSSGTGGDGYTFGSGTRLTVV.

This clonotype was picked up many times. V usage is TRBV7-2 and J usage is TRBJ2-5; 10 bases are shared with TRBD2. Germline CDR1 SGHTA, CDR2 FQGNSA. Trimming took 10 bases from V and 2 from J; bases not matched to a gene: 10. The CDR3 totals 15 residues. This chain's CDR3 is CATRLQRGGQETQYF. In nucleotides, the CDR3 is TGTGCCACCCGTCTACAGCGGGGGGGTCAAGAGACCCAGTACTTC. Full variable domain (outside the CDR3, taken from reference TRBV7-2 and TRBJ2-5): GAGVSQSPSNKVTEKGKDVELRCDPISGHTALYWYRQSLGQGLEFLIYFQGNSAPDKSGLPSDRFSAERTGGSVSTLTIQRTQQEDSAVYLCATRLQRGGQETQYFGPGTRLLVL.

This clonotype was seen a handful of times. The rearrangement joins TRBV20-1 to TRBJ1-1; the D gene is possibly TRBD1 (5 bases). The germline V gene encodes CDR1 DFQATT and CDR2 SNEGSKA (reference sequence). CDR3 length: 17 amino acids. The ends were cut back, 0 bases at V and 4 bases at J, with 21 bases in the middle. The CDR3 DNA reads as TGCAGTGCTAGAGATTTTGGGGGTCGCAGGGAGGGCACTGAAGCTTTCTTT. This codes for CSARDFGGRREGTEAFF.

The table lists this clonotype with many counts. V gene TRBV5-6 combines with J gene TRBJ2-3; TRBD1 matches 10 bases. V was clipped by 4 bases and J by 3 bases; unmatched bases: 5. Germline-derived CDR1 and CDR2 are SGHDT and YYEEEE. The length of the CDR3 is 15 residues. CDR3 loop: CASSPRDRGTDTQYF. CDR3 in DNA: TGTGCCAGCAGCCCGAGGGACAGGGGTACAGATACGCAGTATTTT.

This clonotype came up many times. The rearrangement uses TRBV11-2 and TRBJ1-1; 8 bases match TRBD1. V dropped 5 bases and J dropped 4; count of bases not matched to a gene: 3. Germline assignment: CDR1 SGHAT and CDR2 FQNNGV. The CDR3 loop spans 13 amino acids. CDR3 in amino acids: CASSVDRATEAFF. The CDR3 region has the DNA TGTGCCAGCAGCGTGGACAGGGCCACTGAAGCTTTCTTT. Full variable domain (missing parts from reference TRBV11-2 and TRBJ1-1): EAGVAQSPRYKIIEKRQSVAFWCNPISGHATLYWYQQILGQGPKLLIQFQNNGVVDDSQLPKDRFSAERLKGVDSTLKIQPAKLEDSAVYLCASSVDRATEAFFGQGTRLTVV.

This clonotype came up many times. The chain is built from TRBV5-5 and TRBJ2-3; TRBD1 agrees at 7 bases. The junction had 5 bases not matched to a gene; V was cut back by 4 bases and J by 3 bases. CDR1 and CDR2 (germline): SGHKS, YYEKEE (reference sequence). The CDR3 runs 14 residues. Here the CDR3 DNA reads TGTGCCAGCAGCCGGGACAGTTCGACAGATACGCAGTATTTT. Amino acid sequence: CASSRDSSTDTQYF.

This clonotype has at least ten counts. The V and J genes are TRBV12-3 or TRBV12-4 and TRBJ2-7; no clear D gene. The CDR3 loop spans 14 amino acids. Trimming left V 2 bases short and J 5 bases short, with 13 bases between. CDR3 in amino acids: CASSLQRPSDEQYF. CDR3 DNA sequence: TGTGCCAGCAGTTTACAGAGACCTTCCGACGAGCAGTACTTC.

In its sample, this clonotype was seen many times. The rearrangement joins TRBV7-2 to TRBJ2-5, with TRBD2 identical over 12 bases. V was clipped by 0 bases and J by 3 bases; unmatched bases: 8. The CDR3 runs 18 residues. Germline values: CDR1 SGHTA, CDR2 FQGNSA. The CDR3, as DNA: TGTGCCAGCAGCTTAGCGGCTACTAGCGGGGGGCACAAAGAGACCCAGTACTTC. Its protein product is CASSLAATSGGHKETQYF.

The chain couples TRBV19 to TRBJ1-6, with no clear D. The CDR3 extends over 14 amino acids. Trimming removed 4 bases at V and 5 bases at J, with 9 bases between. The germline V gene has CDR1 LNHDA and CDR2 SQIVND (reference sequence). The CDR3, as DNA: TGTGCCAGTAGTAAGGGAAAGCATAATTCACCCCTCCACTTT. Its protein product is CASSKGKHNSPLHF.

This clonotype showed up many times. The J gene is TRBJ1-5, the V gene TRBV20-1; 8 bases map to TRBD1. V was clipped by 4 bases and J by 1 base; unmatched bases: 3. CDR3 size: 14 residues. Germline V lookup: CDR1 DFQATT, CDR2 SNEGSKA (reference sequence). The CDR3: CSATTGGSNQPQHF. The CDR3 DNA reads as TGCAGTGCTACTACAGGGGGAAGCAATCAGCCCCAGCATTTT.

V usage is TRBV14 and J usage is TRBJ2-1; 9 positions agree with TRBD2. The germline V gene encodes CDR1 SGHDN and CDR2 FVKESK. This CDR3 contains 17 residues. With V trimmed by 4 bases and J by 8 bases, 15 bases remained unmatched. The CDR3 spells CASSPTGELAGRDEQFF. DNA for the CDR3: TGTGCCAGCAGCCCTACAGGGGAGCTAGCGGGACGCGATGAGCAGTTCTTC.

This clonotype has only a few counts. The J gene is TRBJ2-3, the V gene TRBV12-3 or TRBV12-4; a possible D gene is TRBD1 (5 bases). The V gene lost 5 bases and the J gene lost 13 bases, with 16 bases spanning the gap. There are 12 residues in the CDR3. The CDR3 reads CASSPPGPGKYF. Written as DNA, the CDR3 is TGTGCCAGCAGTCCGCCCGGTCCAGGGAAGTATTTT.

In its sample, this clonotype was seen a few times. The rearrangement joins TRBV5-1 to TRBJ1-2; D is ambiguous. Germline CDR1 and CDR2: SGHRS and YFSETQ. V lost 0 bases and J 1 base, leaving 16 bases between the germline ends. The CDR3 is 17 amino acids. CDR3 in amino acids: CASSLGGDNHLNYGYTF. The CDR3, as DNA: TGCGCCAGCAGCTTGGGCGGTGACAACCACCTTAACTATGGCTACACCTTC.

There are many counts of this clonotype. The chain links TRBV19 to TRBJ1-1; D gene uncertain. The CDR3 length is 13 residues. Germline V lookup: CDR1 LNHDA, CDR2 SQIVND (reference sequence). Trimming took 7 bases from V and 6 from J, leaving 15 bases between them. CDR3 amino acids: CASIRLERAEAFF. In nucleotides, the CDR3 is TGTGCCAGTATTCGGTTGGAACGGGCTGAAGCTTTCTTT.